A single sample gave rise to the 30 T cell receptor beta chains below, sequenced in a study of tumor and adjacent non-tumor tissue in lung cancer. TCRbeta libraries were built with three rounds of nested PCR, modified from ARM-PCR. TCRdb re-analysed the multiplex PCR reads in MiXCR, keeping a single row per CDR3 protein. The data contain over 110,000 distinct CDR3 sequences, around 61% of them singletons. No cell sorting was done before RNA was extracted from the tissue. The sample comprised lung tumor tissue. The receptors stem from a man between 60 and 75 years old with small cell lung cancer.

Note on this clonotype: The missing conserved phenylalanine or tryptophan at the end of this CDR3 makes a read error likely. The V gene is TRBV6-5, the J gene TRBJ2-3; D not certain. Germline lookup yields CDR1 MNHEY and CDR2 SVGAGI. The CDR3 is 13 amino acids. The CDR3 DNA sequence: TGTGGCAGCAGTTACTCGATGGCAGATACGCAGTATTAT. Amino acids: CGSSYSMADTQYY.

The V call is TRBV28, the J call TRBJ2-7; TRBD2 matches 7 bases. J was trimmed by 5 bases and V by 5 bases; bases with no gene match: 18. The CDR3 runs to 17 residues. Germline CDR1 MDHEN, CDR2 SYDVKM. The CDR3 reads CASSSAGLTGGLNEQYF. The CDR3 nucleotides read TGTGCCAGCAGTAGCGCGGGACTAACGGGAGGATTGAACGAGCAGTACTTC. The full variable domain, in which reference TRBV28 and TRBJ2-7 provide the parts outside the CDR3, is DVKVTQSSRYLVKRTGEKVFLECVQDMDHENMFWYRQDPGLGLRLIYFSYDVKMKEKGDIPEGYSVSREKKERFSLILESASTNQTSMYLCASSSAGLTGGLNEQYFGPGTRLTVT.

Comment on this clonotype: One end of the junction does not line up with germline, which may come from a read error. The CDR3 sequence is CSAPGLGVDMQYF. The CDR3 bases are TGCAGCGCTCCGGGACTAGGGGTAGATATGCAGTATTTT. The chain is built from TRBV20-1 and TRBJ2-3; 8 positions agree with TRBD2. The CDR3 contains 13 residues. Germline-derived CDR1 and CDR2 are DFQATT and SNEGSKA (reference sequence).

The J gene is TRBJ2-3, the V gene TRBV6-1; 9 bases map to TRBD2. The CDR3 runs to 14 residues. CDR1 and CDR2 from the germline V gene are MNHNS and SASEGT. V shed 7 bases and J 0 bases; nucleotides not matched to a gene: 2. The DNA of the CDR3 is TGTGCCAGCACGACTAGCGGTAGCACAGATACGCAGTATTTT. Translating gives CASTTSGSTDTQYF.

This clonotype was picked up many times. The chain employs TRBV6-6 and TRBJ2-5; D could derive from TRBD1 or TRBD2 (5 bases each). CDR3 size: 12 residues. Germline CDR1 and CDR2: MNHNY and SVGAGI (reference sequence). With 4 bases removed from V and 4 bases from J, the gap between germline ends came to 7 bases. The DNA of the CDR3 is TGTGCCAGCAGTTCTGGGGGAGAGACCCAGTACTTC. This sequence encodes CASSSGGETQYF.

About this clonotype itself: Its ends do not fully match the called genes, so a read error is possible. The chain carries TRBV11-1 and TRBJ1-2; maybe TRBD1 (5 bases). The CDR3 contains 13 residues. Germline V gene sequence: CDR1 SGHAT, CDR2 FQDESV (reference sequence). The chain's CDR3 is CASSLGGAYGYSF. The CDR3 region has the DNA TGTGCCAGCAGCTTGGGTGGGGCTTATGGCTACAGCTTC. Combining the CDR3 with reference TRBV11-1 and TRBJ1-2 gives the whole variable domain EAEVAQSPRYKITEKSQAVAFWCDPISGHATLYWYRQILGQGPELLVQFQDESVVDDSQLPKDRFSAERLKGVDSTLKIQPAELGDSAMYLCASSLGGAYGYSFGSGTRLTVV.

To note about this clonotype: A read error may account for a junction end that differs from germline. This sequence joins TRBV20-1 and TRBJ2-7; 10 bases line up with TRBD1. CDR1 and CDR2 (germline): DFQATT, SNEGSKA (reference sequence). The CDR3 loop spans 21 amino acids. The CDR3: CNAHTGYAKTGGRRRFYEQYF. CDR3 coding DNA: TGCAATGCTCACACTGGATACGCGAAGACAGGGGGCAGGAGGCGATTTTACGAGCAGTACTTC.

The genes are TRBV4-1 and TRBJ2-1, with 9 bases lining up with TRBD1. This CDR3 has 15 amino acids. J was trimmed by 6 bases and V by 3 bases; bases with no gene match: 6. In germline, CDR1 is MGHRA, CDR2 YSYEKL. The CDR3 DNA sequence: TGCGCCAGCAGCCATGGGACAGGGACCCTCAATGAGCAGTTCTTC. It translates to CASSHGTGTLNEQFF.

As for this clonotype: The junction shows a germline mismatch at one end, possibly a read error. The rearrangement uses TRBV11-2 and TRBJ2-5; 7 bases are a match to TRBD2. CDR1 and CDR2 from the germline V gene are SGHAT and FQNNGV. The CDR3 covers 16 residues. CDR3 loop: CTSSHAWRETGETRYF. For the CDR3, the DNA is TGTACCAGCAGCCATGCCTGGCGGGAGACTGGCGAGACACGGTACTTC. The whole variable domain, remainder taken from reference TRBV11-2 and TRBJ2-5, is EAGVAQSPRYKIIEKRQSVAFWCNPISGHATLYWYQQILGQGPKLLIQFQNNGVVDDSQLPKDRFSAERLKGVDSTLKIQPAKLEDSAVYLCTSSHAWRETGETRYFGPGTRLLVL.

Regarding this clonotype: The conserved phenylalanine or tryptophan is not found at the CDR3 terminus, so this likely reflects a read error. V usage is TRBV12-3 or TRBV12-4 and J usage is TRBJ2-5; D gene ambiguous. The CDR3 sequence is 13 residues long. V lost 4 bases, J lost 7 bases, and 13 bases lay in between. CDR3: CASSWGPKGTQYS. As DNA, the CDR3 is TGTGCCAGCAGTTGGGGTCCCAAAGGGACCCAGTACTCC.

The chain couples TRBV29-1 to TRBJ2-7, with a weak D call TRBD1 (5 bases). The CDR3 extends over 13 amino acids. The germline V gene encodes CDR1 SQVTM and CDR2 ANQGSEA. V gave up 6 bases and J gave up 0 bases, with 12 bases separating them. The CDR3: CSVRQWTSYEQYF. In nucleotides, the CDR3 is TGCAGCGTACGACAGTGGACCTCCTACGAGCAGTACTTC.

The chain combines TRBV6-5 with TRBJ2-2, with D perhaps matching TRBD1 (6 bases). CDR3 size: 13 residues. In germline, CDR1 is MNHEY, CDR2 SVGAGI. DNA for the CDR3: TGTGTCAACAGGGACACGAACACCGGGGAGCTGTTTTTT. Its protein product is CVNRDTNTGELFF.

This clonotype has only one observation. This clone may be a read error of a much larger clone one base away. In this CDR3 the conserved last residue, phenylalanine or tryptophan, is missing, so a read error is likely. This chain uses TRBV6-6 with TRBJ1-5; TRBD1 matches 10 bases. Germline V gives CDR1 MNHNY, CDR2 SVGAGI (reference sequence). The CDR3 is 14 residues long. Unmatched junction bases numbered 3, after V lost 4 bases and J lost 6 bases. The CDR3 region is CASSSDRGVQPQHV. CDR3 DNA sequence: TGTGCCAGCAGTTCGGACAGGGGGGTTCAGCCCCAGCATGTT.

This clonotype was detected ten times or more. This sequence joins TRBV4-2 and TRBJ2-5, with 11 positions matching TRBD1. The ends lost 9 bases at V and 5 bases at J; junction bases unmatched: 5. This CDR3 region has 13 residues. CDR1 and CDR2 from the germline V gene are LGHNA and YNFKEQ. The CDR3 is CASGQGAGETQYF. CDR3 nucleotide sequence: TGTGCCAGTGGACAGGGGGCAGGGGAGACCCAGTACTTC.

In the case of this clonotype: One end of the junction varies from germline; a read error may be responsible. The V gene is TRBV11-2, the J gene TRBJ2-7, with D unclear. The CDR3 contains 15 residues. Looked up from germline, CDR1 is SGHAT and CDR2 is FQNNGV. Written as DNA, the CDR3 is TGTGCCAGCAGCTTAGAGTGGCAGGTGTCCTACGAGCAGAACTTC. It codes for CASSLEWQVSYEQNF.

About this clonotype: Since the CDR3 does not end with the conserved phenylalanine or tryptophan, this likely comes from a read error. V is TRBV4-1 and J is TRBJ2-1, with D perhaps matching TRBD1 (6 bases). The V gene's germline CDR1 is MGHRA and CDR2 YSYEKL. The CDR3 totals 15 residues. CDR3 sequence: CASSQEDSDYNEQFL. The CDR3 DNA reads as TGCGCCAGTAGCCAAGAGGACAGTGATTACAATGAGCAGTTCCTC.

Remarks on this clonotype: Germline is not matched at one junction end, which may reflect a read error. The gene calls are TRBV5-4 and TRBJ2-7; TRBD2 matches at 8 bases. The CDR3 runs 14 residues. CDR1 and CDR2 from the germline V gene are SGHNT and YYREEE (reference sequence). CDR3 in amino acids: CANSSGGGSYEQYF. CDR3 coding DNA: TGTGCCAACAGCTCGGGGGGGGGCTCCTACGAGCAGTACTTC.

Remarks on this clonotype: Mismatch with germline at one junction end may stem from a read error. This chain connects TRBV6-5 to TRBJ1-1; D is unresolved. This CDR3 contains 11 residues. The germline V gene encodes CDR1 MNHEY and CDR2 SVGAGI. The CDR3 nucleotides read TGTGCCAGCTCGAGAGAGACTGAAGCTCTCTTT. Translated: CASSRETEALF.

Notes on this clonotype: The conserved phenylalanine or tryptophan normally closing the CDR3 is absent here, so this likely arose from a read error. The DNA is omitted, as the CDR3 cannot be located on it reliably, and the CDR3 follows TCRdb's listing. This chain joins TRBV11-3 and TRBJ1-1. The CDR3 spans 14 residues, counting both ends. CDR1 is SGHNT, CDR2 YENEEA, per germline. Here the CDR3 reads CASSLVLLGTETFS.

In the case of this clonotype: An end of the junction differs from the germline gene, which may be a read error. The genes are TRBV20-1 and TRBJ2-3; the D gene is possibly TRBD2 (5 bases). This CDR3 region has 13 residues. Per germline, CDR1 DFQATT and CDR2 SNEGSKA (reference sequence). CDR3 sequence: CSTSHRVSDTQYF. CDR3 DNA: TGCAGTACTAGTCACCGGGTGTCAGATACGCAGTATTTT.

With regard to this clonotype: A read error may be the cause here, since a much bigger clone is one base away. The chain uses TRBV11-2 and TRBJ2-3, with D unclear. The CDR3 is made up of 13 amino acids. Germline lookup yields CDR1 SGHAT and CDR2 FQNNGV. CDR3 residues: CASSIDVLYTQYF. The CDR3 coding sequence is TGTGCCAGCAGCATAGACGTACTATATACGCAGTATTTT.

Points on this clonotype: The junction and the germline gene differ at one end; a read error may be behind it. The V and J genes are TRBV20-1 and TRBJ2-5, with 7 positions matching TRBD2. CDR1 and CDR2 from the germline V gene are DFQATT and SNEGSKA (reference sequence). The CDR3 spans 16 residues. The CDR3 loop reads CSTRDGRELMKETQYF. The CDR3 nucleotides read TGCAGTACTAGAGATGGGCGGGAGTTAATGAAAGAGACCCAGTACTTC.

Details on this clonotype: Relative to the germline gene, one junction end is altered; a read error may explain this. V is TRBV6-1 and J is TRBJ2-1; TRBD2 matches 8 bases. CDR1 is MNHNS and CDR2 is SASEGT in the germline V gene. This CDR3 is 16 amino acids long. CDR3 in DNA: TGTGCCAGCAGTGGCCTCACTAGCGGAAGGGACAATGAGCATTTCTTC. Encoded protein: CASSGLTSGRDNEHFF.

This clonotype was detected only once. The junction and the germline gene differ at one end; a read error may be behind it. The CDR3, as DNA: TGTGCCAGCAGTGAAAGGGGTGGAACTGGGGCCAACATCCTGACTTTC. This encodes CASSERGGTGANILTF. The J gene is TRBJ2-6, the V gene TRBV12-3 or TRBV12-4, with D perhaps matching TRBD1 (5 bases). This CDR3 contains 16 residues.

The rearrangement uses TRBV20-1 and TRBJ2-3; unclear D gene. The germline V gene encodes CDR1 DFQATT and CDR2 SNEGSKA (reference sequence). The CDR3 is 16 amino acids. This CDR3 reads CRAGLHRRPSTDTQYF. The CDR3 bases are TGCAGAGCTGGGTTACACCGACGGCCGAGCACAGATACGCAGTATTTT.

This clonotype was counted at least ten times. Given a much more abundant clone one base away, this may be a read error. The chain employs TRBV11-2 and TRBJ2-7; the D is unclear. Germline CDR1 SGHAT, CDR2 FQNNGV. The CDR3 length is 13 residues. The CDR3 loop is CASSSSPTYGQYF. The DNA for the CDR3 is TGTGCCAGCAGCTCGAGCCCAACCTACGGGCAGTACTTC.

Turning to this clonotype: One junction end disagrees with the germline gene, perhaps due to a read error. This CDR3 is CGVVGTGYEQYF. The CDR3 nucleotides read TGCGGCGTTGTCGGGACAGGCTATGAGCAGTACTTC. V is TRBV29-1 and J is TRBJ2-7; 8 positions match TRBD1. CDR1 is SQVTM, CDR2 ANQGSEA, per germline. This CDR3 region has 12 residues.

As to this clonotype: An end of the junction differs from the germline gene, which may be a read error. J is TRBJ2-6 and V is TRBV6-5; D might be TRBD1 (8 bases). Germline V gene sequence: CDR1 MNHEY, CDR2 SVGAGI. CDR3 length: 17 residues. CDR3 amino acids: CANSTGGAVSGANVLTF. CDR3 DNA sequence: TGTGCCAACAGTACAGGGGGGGCGGTTTCTGGGGCCAACGTCCTGACTTTC.

Concerning this clonotype: A much bigger clone sits one base away, suggesting this may be a read error. The genes are TRBV10-1 and TRBJ2-3; D perhaps matches TRBD2 (6 bases). V gave up 5 bases and J gave up 5 bases, with 17 bases separating them. The CDR3 is 15 residues long. Per germline, CDR1 WNHNN and CDR2 SYGVQD (reference sequence). The CDR3 DNA sequence: TGCGCCAGCAGTCAGGCGGGACTCCCGAGAGATACGCAGTATTTT. This codes for CASSQAGLPRDTQYF.

On this clonotype: This may arise from a read error, as a much more abundant clone is one base away. This chain uses TRBV19 with TRBJ1-2, with unresolved D. Germline V gives CDR1 LNHDA, CDR2 SQIVND (reference sequence). This CDR3 is 13 amino acids long. The CDR3 DNA sequence: TGTCCCAGTACGTTAGGTCCTCCATATGGCTACACCTTC. Translation gives CPSTLGPPYGYTF.